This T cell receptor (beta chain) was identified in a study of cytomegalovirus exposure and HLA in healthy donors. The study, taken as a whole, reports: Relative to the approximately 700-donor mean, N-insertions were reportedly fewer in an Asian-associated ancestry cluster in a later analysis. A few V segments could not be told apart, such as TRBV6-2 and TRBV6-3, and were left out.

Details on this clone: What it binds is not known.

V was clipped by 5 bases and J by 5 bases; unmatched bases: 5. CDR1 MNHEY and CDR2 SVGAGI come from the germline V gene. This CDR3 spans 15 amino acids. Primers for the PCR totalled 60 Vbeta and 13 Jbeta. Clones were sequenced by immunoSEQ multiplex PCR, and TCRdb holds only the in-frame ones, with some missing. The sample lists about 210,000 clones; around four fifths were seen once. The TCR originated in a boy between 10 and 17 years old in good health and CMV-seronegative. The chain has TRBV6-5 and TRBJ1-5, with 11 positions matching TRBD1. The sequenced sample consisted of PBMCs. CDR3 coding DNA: TGTGCCAGCAGTAGCCGGGACAGGGGGTATCAGCCCCAGCATTTT. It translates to CASSSRDRGYQPQHF.